Here is one TCR beta chain with its context. CDR3 length: 16 amino acids. V shed 4 bases and J 3 bases; nucleotides not matched to a gene: 13. Germline CDR1 is SGHNT and CDR2 is YYREEE (reference sequence). The table came from immunoSEQ multiplex PCR; TCRdb's copy has only in-frame clones and leaves some out. This table holds tens of thousands of clones, 85% to 95% found once. This record comes from a study of graft-versus-host responses after intestinal transplantation. The clonotype originates from a human patient who received an intestinal transplant, so some T cells may come from the graft donor. The sample consisted of PBMCs, taken about 790 days after a first intestinal transplant, on the day of a second. This rearrangement joins TRBV5-4 to TRBJ2-7, with 7 bases fitting TRBD2. This chain's CDR3 is CASSPGGFGGSYEQYF. The DNA for the CDR3 is TGTGCCAGCAGCCCAGGTGGTTTTGGCGGGAGCTACGAGCAGTACTTC.